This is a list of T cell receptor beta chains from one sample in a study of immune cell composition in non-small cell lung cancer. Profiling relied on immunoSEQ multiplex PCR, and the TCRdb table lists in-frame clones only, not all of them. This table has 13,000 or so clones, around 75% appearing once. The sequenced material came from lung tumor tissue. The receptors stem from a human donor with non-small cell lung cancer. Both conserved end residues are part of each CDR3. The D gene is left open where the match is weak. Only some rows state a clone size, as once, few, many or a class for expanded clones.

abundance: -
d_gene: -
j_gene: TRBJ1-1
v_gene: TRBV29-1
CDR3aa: CSVGHGGTEAFF
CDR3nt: TGCAGCGTTGGACACGGCGGGACTGAAGCTTTCTTT

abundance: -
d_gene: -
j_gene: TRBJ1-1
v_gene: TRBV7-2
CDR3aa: CASSFSRGRTEAFF
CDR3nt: TGTGCCAGCAGCTTCTCCCGAGGTAGGACTGAAGCTTTCTTT

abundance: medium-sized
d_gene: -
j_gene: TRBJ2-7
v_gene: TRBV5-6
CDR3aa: CASSFGQNYEQYF
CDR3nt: TGTGCCAGCAGCTTTGGACAGAACTACGAGCAGTACTTC

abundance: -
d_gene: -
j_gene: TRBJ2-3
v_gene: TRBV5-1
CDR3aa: CASSFSGGGPDTQYF
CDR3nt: TGCGCCAGCAGCTTTTCGGGGGGCGGCCCAGATACGCAGTATTTT

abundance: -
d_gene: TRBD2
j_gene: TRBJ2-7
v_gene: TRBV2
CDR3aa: CASSEALAGGEQYF
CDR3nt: TGTGCCAGCAGTGAAGCGCTAGCGGGAGGCGAGCAGTACTTC

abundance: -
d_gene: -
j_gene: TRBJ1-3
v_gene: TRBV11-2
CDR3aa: CASSPDPSGSTIYF
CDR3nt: TGTGCCAGCAGCCCCGATCCTTCAGGTTCCACCATATATTTT

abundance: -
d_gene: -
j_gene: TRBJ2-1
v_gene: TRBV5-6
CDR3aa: CASSLFGRTTYNEQFF
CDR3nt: TGTGCCAGCAGCTTGTTTGGGCGGACTACCTACAATGAGCAGTTCTTC

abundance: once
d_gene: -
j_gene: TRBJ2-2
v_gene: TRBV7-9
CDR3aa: CASSSRKTGTGELFF
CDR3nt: TGTGCCAGCAGCTCCAGAAAGACGGGCACCGGGGAGCTGTTTTTT

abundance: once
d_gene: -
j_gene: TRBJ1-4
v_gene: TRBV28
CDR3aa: CASSLRSPGGEKLFF
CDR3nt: TGTGCCAGCAGTTTAAGATCACCGGGGGGTGAAAAACTGTTTTTT

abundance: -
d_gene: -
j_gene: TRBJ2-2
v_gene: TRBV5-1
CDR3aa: CASSLVGSGAANTGELFF
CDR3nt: TGCGCCAGCAGCTTGGTCGGGTCTGGGGCGGCGAATACCGGGGAGCTGTTTTTT

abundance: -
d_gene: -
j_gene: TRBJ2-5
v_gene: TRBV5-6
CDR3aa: CASSLVSGVIETQYF
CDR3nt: TGTGCCAGCAGCTTGGTCTCGGGAGTAATTGAGACCCAGTACTTC

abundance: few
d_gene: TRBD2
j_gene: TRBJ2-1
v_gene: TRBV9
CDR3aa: CASSVAGGRSRQFF
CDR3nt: TGTGCCAGCAGCGTAGCGGGAGGGCGGAGCCGGCAGTTCTTC

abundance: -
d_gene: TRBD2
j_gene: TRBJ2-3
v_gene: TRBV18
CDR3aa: CASSSTSGSVGDTQYF
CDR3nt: TGTGCCAGCTCTTCGACTAGCGGGAGTGTTGGAGATACGCAGTATTTT

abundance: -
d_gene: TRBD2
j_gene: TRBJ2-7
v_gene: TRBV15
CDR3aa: CATSREVGRAYEQYF
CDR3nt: TGTGCCACCAGCAGAGAAGTAGGGAGGGCCTACGAGCAGTACTTC

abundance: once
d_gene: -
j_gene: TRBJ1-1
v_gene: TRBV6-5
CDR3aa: CASSSSGTLAFF
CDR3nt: TGTGCCAGCAGTTCATCCGGGACACTCGCTTTCTTT

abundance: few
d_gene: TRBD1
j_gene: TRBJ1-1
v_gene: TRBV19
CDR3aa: CASTRGQGFMAFF
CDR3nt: TGTGCCAGTACCCGAGGACAGGGATTTATGGCTTTCTTT

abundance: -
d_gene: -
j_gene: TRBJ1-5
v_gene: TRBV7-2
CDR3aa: CASSPRAGTYSNQPQHF
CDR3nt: TGTGCCAGCAGCCCCCGAGCTGGGACTTATAGCAATCAGCCCCAGCATTTT

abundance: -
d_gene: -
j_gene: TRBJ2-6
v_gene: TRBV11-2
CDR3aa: CASSFGWGANVLTF
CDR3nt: TGTGCCAGCAGCTTCGGGTGGGGGGCCAACGTCCTGACTTTC

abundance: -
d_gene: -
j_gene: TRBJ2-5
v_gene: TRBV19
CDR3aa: CASSIVGAQEQYF
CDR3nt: TGTGCCAGTAGTATAGTGGGGGCACAGGAGCAGTACTTC

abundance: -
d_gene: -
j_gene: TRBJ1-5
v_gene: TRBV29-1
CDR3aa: CSVTGGQGLNQPQHF
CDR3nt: TGCAGCGTTACGGGGGGGCAGGGGCTCAATCAGCCCCAGCATTTT

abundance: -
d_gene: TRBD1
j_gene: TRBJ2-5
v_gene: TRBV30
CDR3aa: CAWAGGQGDGETQYF
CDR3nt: TGTGCCTGGGCCGGGGGACAGGGAGATGGGGAGACCCAGTACTTC

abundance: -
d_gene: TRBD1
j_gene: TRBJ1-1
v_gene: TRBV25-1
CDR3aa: CASSEYGRGQLNTEAFF
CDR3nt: TGTGCCAGCAGTGAATACGGGAGGGGGCAGCTAAACACTGAAGCTTTCTTT

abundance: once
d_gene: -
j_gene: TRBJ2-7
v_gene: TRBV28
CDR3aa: CASSRQRPYEQYF
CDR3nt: TGTGCCAGCAGTAGACAGCGTCCCTACGAGCAGTACTTC

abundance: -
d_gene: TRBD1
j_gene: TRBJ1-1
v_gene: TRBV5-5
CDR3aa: CASSNPRTGIVEAFF
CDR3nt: TGTGCCAGCAGTAACCCCCGGACAGGCATCGTTGAAGCTTTCTTT

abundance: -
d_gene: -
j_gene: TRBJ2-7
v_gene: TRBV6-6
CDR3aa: CASRLDGGANEQYF
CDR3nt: TGTGCCAGCAGACTTGATGGGGGGGCCAACGAGCAGTACTTC

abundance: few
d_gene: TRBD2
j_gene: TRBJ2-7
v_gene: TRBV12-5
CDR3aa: CASGWGGKQYF
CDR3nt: TGTGCTAGTGGTTGGGGGGGAAAGCAGTACTTC

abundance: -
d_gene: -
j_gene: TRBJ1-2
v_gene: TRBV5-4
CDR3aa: CASSLPPGRGRDYGYTF
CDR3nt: TGTGCCAGCAGCTTGCCCCCAGGAAGGGGTCGCGACTATGGCTACACCTTC

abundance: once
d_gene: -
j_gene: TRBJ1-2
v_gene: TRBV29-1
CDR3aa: CSAASLVGSMRVVYTF
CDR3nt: TGCAGCGCCGCTAGTCTGGTCGGCAGCATGAGAGTGGTCTACACCTTC

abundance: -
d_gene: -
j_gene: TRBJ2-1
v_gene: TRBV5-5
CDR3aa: CASSLEGRVYNEQFF
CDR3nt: TGTGCCAGCAGCTTGGAAGGCAGGGTATACAATGAGCAGTTCTTC

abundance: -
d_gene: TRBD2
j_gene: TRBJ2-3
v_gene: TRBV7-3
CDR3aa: CASSLIGGATDTQYF
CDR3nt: TGTGCCAGCAGCTTAATCGGGGGGGCCACAGATACGCAGTATTTT

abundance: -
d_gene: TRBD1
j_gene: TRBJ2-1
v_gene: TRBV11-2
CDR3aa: CASSLDSAYRGQFF
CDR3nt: TGTGCCAGCAGCTTAGATTCCGCCTACAGGGGACAGTTCTTC

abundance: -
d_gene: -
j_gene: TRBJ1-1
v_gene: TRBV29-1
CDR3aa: CSVTTLLRGGEAFF
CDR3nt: TGCAGCGTTACCACGCTCTTGAGGGGAGGTGAAGCTTTCTTT

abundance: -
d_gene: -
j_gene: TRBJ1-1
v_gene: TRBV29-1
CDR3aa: CSVTGSTEAFF
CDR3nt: TGCAGCGTTACGGGGTCCACTGAAGCTTTCTTT

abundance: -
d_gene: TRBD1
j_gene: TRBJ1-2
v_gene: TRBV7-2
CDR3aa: CASSQRTGNYGYTF
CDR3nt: TGTGCCAGCAGCCAAAGGACAGGGAACTATGGCTACACCTTC

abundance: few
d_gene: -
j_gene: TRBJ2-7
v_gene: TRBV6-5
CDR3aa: CASSYSGGGGEQYF
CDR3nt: TGTGCCAGCAGTTACTCAGGGGGAGGGGGCGAGCAGTACTTC

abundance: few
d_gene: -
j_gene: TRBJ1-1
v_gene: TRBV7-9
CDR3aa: CASSLTGSTEAFF
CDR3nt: TGTGCCAGCAGCTTAACAGGGTCCACTGAAGCTTTCTTT

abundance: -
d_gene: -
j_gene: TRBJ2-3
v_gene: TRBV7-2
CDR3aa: CASTPIRSGTDTQYF
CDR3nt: TGTGCCAGCACCCCTATACGTAGCGGCACAGATACGCAGTATTTT

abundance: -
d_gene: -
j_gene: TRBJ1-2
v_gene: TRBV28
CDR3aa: CASSFGLNYGYTF
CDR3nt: TGTGCCAGCAGTTTCGGACTCAACTATGGCTACACCTTC

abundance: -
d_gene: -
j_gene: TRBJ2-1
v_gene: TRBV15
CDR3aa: CATSRDRNSYNEQFF
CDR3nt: TGTGCCACCAGCAGAGATAGAAACTCCTACAATGAGCAGTTCTTC

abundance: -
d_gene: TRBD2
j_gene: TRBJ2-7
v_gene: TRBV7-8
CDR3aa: CASSLEGTSGRYEQYF
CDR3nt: TGTGCCAGCAGCTTAGAAGGGACTAGCGGGAGGTACGAGCAGTACTTC

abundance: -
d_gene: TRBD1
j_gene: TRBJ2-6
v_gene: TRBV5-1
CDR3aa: CASSLTGTGGSGANVLTF
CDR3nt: TGCGCCAGCAGCTTGACCGGGACAGGGGGCTCTGGGGCCAACGTCCTGACTTTC

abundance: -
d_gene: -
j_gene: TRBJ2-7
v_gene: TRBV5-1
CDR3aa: CASSPQPGRVAYEQYF
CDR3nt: TGCGCCAGCAGCCCCCAACCGGGCAGGGTAGCCTACGAGCAGTACTTC